This T cell receptor beta chain derives from a study of metastatic and nonmetastatic thyroid tumors. Whole-study context: Repertoires from blood and tumor or nodule tissue of malignant and benign thyroid patients were compared.

This clone was seen at least ten times. Antigen: not known. The CDR3 sequence is 13 residues long. CDR1 is SGHTA and CDR2 is FQGNSA in the germline V gene. V was pared by 3 bases and J by 7 bases, with 12 bases between. Findings and caveats of the study: Patients with malignant thyroid tumors reportedly had significantly higher TCR beta diversity than those with benign nodules, in blood and tumor.

Every patient underwent thyroid surgery untreated. Under the authors' procedure: What underpinned the distant-metastasis classifier for papillary thyroid cancer was the set of CDR3 differences across clinicopathological groups. TCRdb reprocessed the PCR reads using MiXCR. The V and J calls follow TCRdb's processing rather than the paper's. The table has 21,000 or so clones, roughly a sixth seen once. Sequencing used blood. V gene TRBV7-2 combines with J gene TRBJ2-5; D might be TRBD2 (6 bases). The sequence was collected from a female donor with papillary thyroid cancer or a benign thyroid nodule (not recorded which). Some clones in this sample may be carry-over from other donors' samples. The CDR3 DNA follows: TGTGCCAGCAGCTTCGGCGGGAAAGCGACCCAGTACTTC. Amino acid sequence: CASSFGGKATQYF.